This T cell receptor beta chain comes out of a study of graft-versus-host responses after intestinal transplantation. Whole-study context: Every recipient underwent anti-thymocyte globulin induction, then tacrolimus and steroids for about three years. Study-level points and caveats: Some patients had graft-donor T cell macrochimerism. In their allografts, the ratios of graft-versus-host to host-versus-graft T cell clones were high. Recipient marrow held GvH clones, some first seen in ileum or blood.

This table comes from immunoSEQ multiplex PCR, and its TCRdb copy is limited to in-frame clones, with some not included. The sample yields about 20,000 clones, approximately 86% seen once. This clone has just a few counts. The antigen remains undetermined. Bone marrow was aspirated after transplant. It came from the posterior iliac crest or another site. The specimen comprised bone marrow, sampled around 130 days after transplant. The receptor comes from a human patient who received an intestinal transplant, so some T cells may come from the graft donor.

The DNA of the CDR3 is TGTGCCATCAGTGTTAAGCGGGAGGATACGCAGTATTTT. Its translation: CAISVKREDTQYF. The chain carries TRBV10-3 and TRBJ2-3, with TRBD2 matching over 8 bases. CDR1 ENHRY and CDR2 SYGVKD come from the germline V gene. The CDR3 is 13 residues long. After removal of 4 bases from V and 6 bases from J, the junction contained 3 bases not matched to a gene.